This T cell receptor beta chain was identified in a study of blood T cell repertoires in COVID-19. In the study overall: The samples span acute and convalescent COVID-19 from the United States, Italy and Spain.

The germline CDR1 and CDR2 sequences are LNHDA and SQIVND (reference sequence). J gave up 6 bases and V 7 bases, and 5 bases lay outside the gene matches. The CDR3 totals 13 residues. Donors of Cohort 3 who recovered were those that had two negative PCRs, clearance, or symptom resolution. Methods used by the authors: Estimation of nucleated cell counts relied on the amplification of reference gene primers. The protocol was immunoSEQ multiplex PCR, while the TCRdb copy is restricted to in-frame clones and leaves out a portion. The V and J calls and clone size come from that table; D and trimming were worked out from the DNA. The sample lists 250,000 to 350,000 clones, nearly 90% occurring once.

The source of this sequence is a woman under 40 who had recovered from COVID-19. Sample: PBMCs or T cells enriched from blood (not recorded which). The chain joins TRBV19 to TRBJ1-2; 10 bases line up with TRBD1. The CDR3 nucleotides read TGTGCCAGTACCAGGACAGGGGGTAATGGCTACACCTTC. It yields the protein CASTRTGGNGYTF.